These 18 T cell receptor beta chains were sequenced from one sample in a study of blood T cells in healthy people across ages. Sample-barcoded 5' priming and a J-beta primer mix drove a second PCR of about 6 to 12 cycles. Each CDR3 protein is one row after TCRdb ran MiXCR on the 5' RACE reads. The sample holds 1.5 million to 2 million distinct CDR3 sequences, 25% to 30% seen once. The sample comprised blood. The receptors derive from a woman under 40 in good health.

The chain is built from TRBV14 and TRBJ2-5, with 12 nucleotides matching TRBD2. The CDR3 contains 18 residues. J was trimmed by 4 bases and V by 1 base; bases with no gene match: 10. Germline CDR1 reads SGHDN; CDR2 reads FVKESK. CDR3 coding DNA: TGTGCCAGCAGCCAAGGGCTAGCGGGAGGGCCGTTCTCAGAGACCCAGTACTTC. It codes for CASSQGLAGGPFSETQYF.

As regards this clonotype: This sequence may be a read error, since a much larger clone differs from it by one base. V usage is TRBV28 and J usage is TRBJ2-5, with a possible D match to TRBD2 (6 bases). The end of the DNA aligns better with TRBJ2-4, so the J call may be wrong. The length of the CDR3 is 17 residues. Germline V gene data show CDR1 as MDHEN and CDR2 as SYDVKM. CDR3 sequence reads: CASSLLRRADEKNIQYF. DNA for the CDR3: TGTGCCAGCAGTTTATTGAGGAGGGCAGACGAAAAAAACATTCAGTACTTC.

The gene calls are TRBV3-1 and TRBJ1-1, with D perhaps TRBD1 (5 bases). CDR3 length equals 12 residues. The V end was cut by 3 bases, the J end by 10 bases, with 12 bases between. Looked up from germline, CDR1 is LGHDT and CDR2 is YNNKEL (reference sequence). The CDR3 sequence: CASSQEGPAAFF. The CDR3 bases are TGTGCCAGCAGCCAGGAGGGACCGGCAGCTTTCTTT.

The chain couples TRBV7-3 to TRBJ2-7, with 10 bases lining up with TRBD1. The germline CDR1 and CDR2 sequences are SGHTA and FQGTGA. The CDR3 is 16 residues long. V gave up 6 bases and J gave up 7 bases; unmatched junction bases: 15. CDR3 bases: TGTGCCAGCAGTTTTAAAGACAGGGGGCGAAGCAATGAGCAGTACTTC. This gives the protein CASSFKDRGRSNEQYF.

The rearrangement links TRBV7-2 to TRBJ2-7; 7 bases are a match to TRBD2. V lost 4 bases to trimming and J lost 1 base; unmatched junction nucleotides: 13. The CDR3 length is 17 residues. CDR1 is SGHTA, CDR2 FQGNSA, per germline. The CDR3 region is CASSSIRHSGSSYEQYF. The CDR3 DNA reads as TGTGCCAGCAGCTCGATACGACATAGCGGGTCGTCCTACGAGCAGTACTTC.

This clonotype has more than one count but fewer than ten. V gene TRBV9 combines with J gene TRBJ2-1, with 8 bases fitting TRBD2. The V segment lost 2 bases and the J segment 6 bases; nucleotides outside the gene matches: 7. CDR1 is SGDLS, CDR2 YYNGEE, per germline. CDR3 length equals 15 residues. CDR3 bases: TGTGCCAGCAGCGTCTCCGGGACTAGGACCAATGAGCAGTTCTTC. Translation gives CASSVSGTRTNEQFF.

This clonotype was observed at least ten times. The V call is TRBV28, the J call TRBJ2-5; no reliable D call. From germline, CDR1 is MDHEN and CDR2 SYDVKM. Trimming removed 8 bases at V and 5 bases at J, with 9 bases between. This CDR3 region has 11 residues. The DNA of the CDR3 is TGTGCCAGCGCCTCGTTGGAGACCCAGTACTTC. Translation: CASASLETQYF.

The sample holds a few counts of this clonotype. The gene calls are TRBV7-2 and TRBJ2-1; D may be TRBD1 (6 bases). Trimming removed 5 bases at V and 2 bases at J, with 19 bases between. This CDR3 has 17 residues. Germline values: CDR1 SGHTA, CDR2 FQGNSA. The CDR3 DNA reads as TGTGCCAGCAGCCCAGAAACCAGGGGCTTAGCCTACAATGAGCAGTTCTTC. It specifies CASSPETRGLAYNEQFF.

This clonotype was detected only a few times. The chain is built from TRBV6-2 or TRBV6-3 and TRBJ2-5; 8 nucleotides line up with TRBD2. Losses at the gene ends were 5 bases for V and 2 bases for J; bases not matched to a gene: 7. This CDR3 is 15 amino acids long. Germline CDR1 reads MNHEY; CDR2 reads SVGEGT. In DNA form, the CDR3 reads TGTGCCAGCAGTCCCGGGGGGGCGGTACAAGAGACCCAGTACTTC. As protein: CASSPGGAVQETQYF.

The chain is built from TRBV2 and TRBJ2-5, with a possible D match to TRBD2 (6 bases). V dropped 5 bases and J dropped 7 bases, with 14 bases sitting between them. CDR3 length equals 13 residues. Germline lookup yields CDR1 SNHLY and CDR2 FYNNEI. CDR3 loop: CASSRTLGGTQYF. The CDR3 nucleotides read TGTGCCAGCAGTCGGACCTTGGGAGGGACCCAGTACTTC.

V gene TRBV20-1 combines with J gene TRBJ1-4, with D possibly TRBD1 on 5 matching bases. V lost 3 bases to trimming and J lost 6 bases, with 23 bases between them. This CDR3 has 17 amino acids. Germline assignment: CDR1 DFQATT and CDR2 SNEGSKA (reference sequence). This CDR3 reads CSARGGPFWGEDEKLFF. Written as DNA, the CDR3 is TGCAGTGCTAGGGGTGGCCCTTTTTGGGGGGAAGATGAAAAACTGTTTTTT.

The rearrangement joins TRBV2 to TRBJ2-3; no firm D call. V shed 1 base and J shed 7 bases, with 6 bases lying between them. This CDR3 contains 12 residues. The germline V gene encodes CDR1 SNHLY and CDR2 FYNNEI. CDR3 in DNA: TGTGCCAGCAGTGAAGAACAAAATACGCAGTATTTT. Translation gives CASSEEQNTQYF. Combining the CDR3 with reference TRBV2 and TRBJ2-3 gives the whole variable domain EPEVTQTPSHQVTQMGQEVILRCVPISNHLYFYWYRQILGQKVEFLVSFYNNEISEKSEIFDDQFSVERPDGSNFTLKIRSTKLEDSAMYFCASSEEQNTQYFGPGTRLTVL.

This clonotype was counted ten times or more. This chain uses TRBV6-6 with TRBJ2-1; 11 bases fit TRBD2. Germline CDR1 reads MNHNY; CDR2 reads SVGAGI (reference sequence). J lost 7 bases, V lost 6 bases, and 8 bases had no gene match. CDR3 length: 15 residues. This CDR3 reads CASSRSGGGLNEQFF. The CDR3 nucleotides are TGTGCCAGCAGCCGTAGCGGGGGGGGGTTAAATGAGCAGTTCTTC.

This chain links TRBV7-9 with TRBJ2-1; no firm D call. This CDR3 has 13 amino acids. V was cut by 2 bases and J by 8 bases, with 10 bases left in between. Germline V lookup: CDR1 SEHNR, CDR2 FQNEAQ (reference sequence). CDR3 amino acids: CASSLSRSDEQFF. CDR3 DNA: TGTGCCAGCAGCTTATCCAGGTCGGATGAGCAGTTCTTC.

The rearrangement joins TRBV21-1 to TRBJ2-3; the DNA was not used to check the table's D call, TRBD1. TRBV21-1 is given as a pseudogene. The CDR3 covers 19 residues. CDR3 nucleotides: TGTGCCAGCCCCCAGGGGCGTCGTGGAGCCCGCTGGAGCGCAGATACGCAGTATTTT. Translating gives CASPQGRRGARWSADTQYF.

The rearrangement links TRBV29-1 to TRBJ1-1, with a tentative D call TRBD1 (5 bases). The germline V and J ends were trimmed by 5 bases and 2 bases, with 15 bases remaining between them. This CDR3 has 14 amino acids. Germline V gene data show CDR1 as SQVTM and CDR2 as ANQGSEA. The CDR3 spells CSVIWTGPNTEAFF. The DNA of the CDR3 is TGCAGCGTTATCTGGACGGGGCCTAACACTGAAGCTTTCTTT. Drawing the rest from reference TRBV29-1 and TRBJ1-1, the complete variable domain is SAVISQKPSRDICQRGTSLTIQCQVDSQVTMMFWYRQQPGQSLTLIATANQGSEATYESGFVIDKFPISRPNLTFSTLTVSNMSPEDSSIYLCSVIWTGPNTEAFFGQGTRLTVV.

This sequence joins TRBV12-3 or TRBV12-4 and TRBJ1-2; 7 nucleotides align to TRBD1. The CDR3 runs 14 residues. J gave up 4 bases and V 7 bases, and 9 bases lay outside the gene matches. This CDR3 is CASTPTGLVYGYTF. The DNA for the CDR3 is TGTGCCAGCACCCCGACAGGGCTTGTCTATGGCTACACCTTC.

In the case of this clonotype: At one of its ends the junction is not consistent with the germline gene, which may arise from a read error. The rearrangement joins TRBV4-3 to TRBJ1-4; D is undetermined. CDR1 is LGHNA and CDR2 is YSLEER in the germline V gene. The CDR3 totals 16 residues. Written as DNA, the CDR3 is TGCGCCAGCAGCCAAGTAAATCTGGGGTCTTATGAAAAACGGTTTTTT. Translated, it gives CASSQVNLGSYEKRFF.